The 18 T cell receptor beta chains in this list originate from one sample, sequenced in a study of T-cell reconstitution after alpha-beta-depleted transplantation in children. Using unique molecular identifiers, the investigators prepared the TCRbeta library. TCRdb re-derived calls from the PCR reads in MiXCR, one entry per CDR3 protein. The sample records a few hundred thousand distinct CDR3 sequences, roughly 27% being singletons. The sequenced sample was PBMCs, obtained before TCRalphabeta/CD19-depleted stem cell transplant. These receptors came from a boy in the first two years of life with Wiskott-Aldrich syndrome, due to receive a stem cell transplant.

This clonotype was seen a handful of times. The genes are TRBV6-5 and TRBJ2-5; D could derive from TRBD1 or TRBD2 (5 bases each). V was trimmed by 4 bases and J by 5 bases, leaving 20 bases between them. CDR1 is MNHEY, CDR2 SVGAGI, per germline. The CDR3 loop spans 16 amino acids. The CDR3 sequence: CASSSGGGGSTETQYF. The CDR3 DNA reads TGTGCCAGCAGTTCCGGTGGTGGGGGATCAACGGAGACCCAGTACTTC.

This clonotype turned up a few times. The CDR3 here is CASSLAVDPTEQYF. Here the CDR3 DNA reads TGCGCCAGCAGCTTGGCGGTTGACCCCACCGAGCAGTACTTC. The chain recombines TRBV5-1 with TRBJ2-7; D is ambiguous. Germline V gives CDR1 SGHRS, CDR2 YFSETQ. This CDR3 comprises 14 residues. V lost 0 bases to trimming and J lost 6 bases, with 13 bases between them.

There are a few counts of this clonotype. The chain carries TRBV5-1 and TRBJ2-2; 11 positions agree with TRBD2. The junction had 7 bases not matched to a gene; V was cut back by 4 bases and J by 5 bases. CDR3 length equals 16 residues. Germline lookup yields CDR1 SGHRS and CDR2 YFSETQ. CDR3 sequence: CASSPGTSGSTGELFF. Written as DNA, the CDR3 is TGCGCCAGCAGCCCAGGCACTAGCGGGAGTACCGGGGAGCTGTTTTTT.

V and J are TRBV20-1 and TRBJ1-6; D is unresolved. Germline V gives CDR1 DFQATT, CDR2 SNEGSKA (reference sequence). CDR3 length: 16 amino acids. V dropped 1 base and J dropped 0 bases, with 10 bases sitting between them. CDR3 sequence: CSARGIGSSYNSPLHF. The DNA of the CDR3 is TGCAGTGCTAGAGGCATCGGAAGCTCCTATAATTCACCCCTCCACTTT.

This rearrangement joins TRBV5-1 to TRBJ2-5; D ambiguous. The CDR3 is made up of 14 amino acids. The V end was cut by 3 bases, the J end by 1 base, with 10 bases between. CDR1 is SGHRS, CDR2 YFSETQ, per germline. CDR3 residues: CASSSPPLQETQYF. The CDR3 coding sequence is TGCGCCAGCAGCTCCCCTCCACTCCAAGAGACCCAGTACTTC.

This clonotype showed up many times. This chain links TRBV6-1 with TRBJ1-2, with a weak D call TRBD1 (5 bases). The germline V gene encodes CDR1 MNHNS and CDR2 SASEGT. V shed 9 bases and J shed 3 bases, with 17 bases lying between them. The CDR3 runs to 14 residues. The CDR3 bases are TGTGCCAGTGGAGGGACCGGATCGGACTATGGCTACACCTTC. It specifies CASGGTGSDYGYTF.

This clonotype appeared a few times. This chain uses TRBV20-1 with TRBJ2-5; a possible D gene is TRBD1 (6 bases). Trimming removed 5 bases from V and 3 bases from J, with 19 bases in between. This CDR3 comprises 15 residues. The germline V gene encodes CDR1 DFQATT and CDR2 SNEGSKA (reference sequence). This CDR3 is CSADPLKSGEETQYF. CDR3 nucleotide sequence: TGCAGTGCTGATCCCCTCAAGTCAGGGGAAGAGACCCAGTACTTC.

The chain is built from TRBV7-3 and TRBJ2-1, with 11 bases fitting TRBD2. V trimming: 2 bases; J trimming: 7 bases; junction bases outside the gene matches: 4. The CDR3 is 15 residues long. The germline V gene encodes CDR1 SGHTA and CDR2 FQGTGA. This CDR3 is CASSLGPSGGNEQFF. The CDR3 bases are TGTGCCAGCAGCTTAGGGCCTAGCGGGGGGAATGAGCAGTTCTTC.

This clonotype was seen only a few times. The chain joins TRBV7-9 to TRBJ2-1; D perhaps matches TRBD1 (6 bases). Germline CDR1 is SEHNR and CDR2 is FQNEAQ (reference sequence). Trimming took 4 bases from V and 4 from J, leaving 11 bases between them. The CDR3 consists of 14 residues. CDR3 sequence: CASSWSGVYNEQFF. CDR3 sequence (DNA): TGTGCCAGCAGCTGGTCAGGGGTATACAATGAGCAGTTCTTC.

This clonotype was seen more than once but under ten times. The gene calls are TRBV10-3 and TRBJ2-5; D remains ambiguous. Germline CDR1 is ENHRY and CDR2 is SYGVKD. CDR3 length: 14 amino acids. V dropped 0 bases and J dropped 0 bases, with 5 bases sitting between them. CDR3 amino acids: CAISESRNQETQYF. CDR3 DNA: TGTGCCATCAGTGAGTCGAGGAACCAAGAGACCCAGTACTTC.

This clonotype came up a few times. Germline and junction disagree at one end, which may indicate a read error. The genes are TRBV13 and TRBJ2-1; D is possibly TRBD2 (6 bases). Germline lookup yields CDR1 PRHDT and CDR2 FYEKMQ (reference sequence). The CDR3 totals 12 residues. CDR3 bases: TGTGCCAGCAGCCCGCGACTAGATTTTCCGCATTTC. Translated: CASSPRLDFPHF.

This clonotype was seen only a few times. This rearrangement joins TRBV6-1 to TRBJ2-7, with 11 bases lining up with TRBD1. The V segment lost 6 bases and the J segment 7 bases; nucleotides outside the gene matches: 11. CDR3 length: 15 residues. The germline CDR1 and CDR2 sequences are MNHNS and SASEGT. The CDR3 protein is CASSERRTGGVEQYF. Here the CDR3 DNA reads TGTGCCAGCAGCGAGAGGCGGACAGGGGGCGTGGAGCAGTACTTC.

The V and J genes are TRBV5-1 and TRBJ2-1; 8 nucleotides match TRBD2. The CDR3 is made up of 15 amino acids. Germline lookup yields CDR1 SGHRS and CDR2 YFSETQ. Trimming cost V 0 bases and J 8 bases; bases outside gene matches: 7. CDR3 sequence reads: CASSLGGRTVDEQFF. In nucleotides, the CDR3 is TGCGCCAGCAGCTTGGGCGGGAGGACGGTGGATGAGCAGTTCTTC.

This clonotype has only a few counts. The CDR3: CASSPRWAEAFF. The CDR3 DNA reads TGTGCCAGCAGTCCGCGGTGGGCTGAAGCTTTCTTT. This rearrangement joins TRBV12-3 or TRBV12-4 to TRBJ1-1; D is unclear. This CDR3 has 12 residues. Trimming pared 5 bases from V and 6 bases from J, leaving 10 bases between.

This clonotype has only a few counts. The CDR3 DNA reads TGTGCCAGCAGCCCCGGACAGGGGGCGAGGGCTGAAGCTTTCTTT. Protein: CASSPGQGARAEAFF. J is TRBJ1-1 and V is TRBV5-6; 11 nucleotides match TRBD1. Losses at the gene ends were 4 bases for V and 6 bases for J; bases not matched to a gene: 8. Germline V lookup: CDR1 SGHDT, CDR2 YYEEEE. The CDR3 extends over 15 amino acids.

This clonotype has only a few counts. This chain joins TRBV10-3 and TRBJ2-1; D is unresolved. This CDR3 region has 13 residues. The germline V gene encodes CDR1 ENHRY and CDR2 SYGVKD. V was cut by 0 bases and J by 10 bases, with 10 bases left in between. The CDR3 protein is CAISESSRREQFF. Written as DNA, the CDR3 is TGTGCCATCAGTGAGTCGAGCCGCCGGGAGCAGTTCTTC.

In its sample, this clonotype was seen a few times. The chain employs TRBV6-1 and TRBJ2-7; 8 positions agree with TRBD1. V dropped 7 bases and J dropped 0; count of bases not matched to a gene: 5. This CDR3 spans 14 amino acids. The germline V gene has CDR1 MNHNS and CDR2 SASEGT. Written as DNA, the CDR3 is TGTGCCAGCAAAAGGGACAGGAGCTCCTACGAGCAGTACTTC. The encoded protein is CASKRDRSSYEQYF.

The chain links TRBV7-3 to TRBJ2-3; D is possibly TRBD2 (6 bases). Germline V gene data show CDR1 as SGHTA and CDR2 as FQGTGA. The V end was cut by 3 bases, the J end by 4 bases, with 11 bases between. CDR3 length: 14 amino acids. In DNA form, the CDR3 reads TGTGCCAGCAGCTTCGGCGGGAAGGCAGATACGCAGTATTTT. Translation: CASSFGGKADTQYF.